The subject of this entry is one TCR beta chain. This specimen comes from a study of blood T cell repertoires in COVID-19. Across the study: The origin of the acute and convalescent COVID-19 samples was the United States, Italy and Spain. T cells, B-cell-depleted T cells, or PBMCs provided the cDNA or gDNA that served as material.

The germline V gene has CDR1 SGDLS and CDR2 YYNGEE. V dropped 6 bases and J dropped 3; count of bases not matched to a gene: 9. The CDR3 is 18 residues long. Data came from immunoSEQ multiplex PCR; TCRdb stores just in-frame clones and leaves some out. The table lists 25,000 to 35,000 clones, about nine tenths of them singletons. The receptor comes from a man aged 55-75 years with active COVID-19. The sequencing input was peripheral blood. The chain joins TRBV9 to TRBJ2-2; 15 nucleotides align to TRBD2. CDR3: CASNLGLAGGRYTGELFF. The CDR3 bases are TGTGCCAGCAACCTTGGACTAGCGGGGGGGCGGTACACCGGGGAGCTGTTTTTT.